This entry lists 17 T cell receptor beta chains sequenced from one sample in a study of blood T cell repertoires in COVID-19. The data were produced by immunoSEQ multiplex PCR, yet TCRdb's version contains in-frame clones alone and is incomplete. The sample records 400,000 to 450,000 clones, just over 85% being singletons. The sample taken for sequencing was peripheral blood. These receptors were collected from a woman in her twenties or thirties with active or convalescent COVID-19.

CDR3 DNA sequence: TGTGCCAGCAGCTTGATTAGCGGCGGTGATACGCAGTATTTT. Protein product: CASSLISGGDTQYF. The V and J genes are TRBV5-6 and TRBJ2-3, with D possibly TRBD2 on 6 matching bases. Trimming took off 1 base at V and 6 bases at J, with 12 bases between the two ends. Germline CDR1 is SGHDT and CDR2 is YYEEEE. The CDR3 totals 14 residues.

The rearrangement joins TRBV5-1 to TRBJ2-1; 7 bases are a match to TRBD1. The CDR3 covers 15 residues. V lost 0 bases to trimming and J lost 6 bases; unmatched junction nucleotides: 6. Germline lookup yields CDR1 SGHRS and CDR2 YFSETQ. The CDR3 loop reads CASSLVGGAANEQFF. In DNA, the CDR3 is TGCGCCAGCAGCTTGGTAGGGGGCGCGGCCAATGAGCAGTTCTTC.

This clone was observed a handful of times. The V gene is TRBV4-1, the J gene TRBJ2-7, with TRBD1 matching 12 bases. The V and J ends lost 0 bases and 4 bases, in that order; junction bases with no gene match: 7. The CDR3 length is 17 residues. Germline lookup yields CDR1 MGHRA and CDR2 YSYEKL. The CDR3 spells CASSQDEGQGARYEQYF. CDR3 nucleotide sequence: TGCGCCAGCAGCCAAGATGAGGGACAGGGGGCCCGGTACGAGCAGTACTTC.

This chain links TRBV14 with TRBJ1-2; 9 positions match TRBD1. This CDR3 has 14 amino acids. V was clipped by 4 bases and J by 2 bases; unmatched bases: 2. The germline CDR1 and CDR2 sequences are SGHDN and FVKESK. The CDR3 DNA is TGTGCCAGCAGCCGACAGGGGGTCAACTATGGCTACACCTTC. Translation gives CASSRQGVNYGYTF.

The chain links TRBV28 to TRBJ2-7, with 10 bases fitting TRBD1. CDR3 length equals 14 residues. From germline, CDR1 is MDHEN and CDR2 SYDVKM. With V trimmed by 2 bases and J by 8 bases, 6 bases remained unmatched. The CDR3 sequence is CASSLHGQGVKQYF. CDR3 coding DNA: TGTGCCAGCAGTTTACATGGACAGGGGGTCAAGCAGTACTTC. Filled out from reference TRBV28 and TRBJ2-7, the complete variable domain reads DVKVTQSSRYLVKRTGEKVFLECVQDMDHENMFWYRQDPGLGLRLIYFSYDVKMKEKGDIPEGYSVSREKKERFSLILESASTNQTSMYLCASSLHGQGVKQYFGPGTRLTVT.

V and J are TRBV3-1 (or the pseudogene TRBV3-2) and TRBJ2-5; 13 nucleotides agree with TRBD2. V lost 3 bases and J lost 7; bases outside the gene matches: 8. This CDR3 comprises 16 residues. CDR1 LGHDT and CDR2 YNNKEL come from the germline V gene (reference sequence). The CDR3 bases are TGTGCCAGCAGCCAGGGGACTAGCGGGGCGTCCGGGACCCAGTACTTC. This gives the protein CASSQGTSGASGTQYF.

The rearrangement uses TRBV6-1 and TRBJ2-4; 9 nucleotides match TRBD1. Germline CDR1 and CDR2: MNHNS and SASEGT. This CDR3 spans 17 amino acids. With V trimmed by 1 base and J by 4 bases, 8 bases remained unmatched. This chain's CDR3 is CASSEEVRQGGKNIQYF. CDR3 coding DNA: TGTGCCAGCAGTGAAGAGGTGCGACAGGGGGGGAAAAACATTCAGTACTTC.

The rearrangement joins TRBV6-5 to TRBJ2-1; a weak D match, TRBD2 (6 bases). Trimming took off 7 bases at V and 4 bases at J, with 11 bases between the two ends. This CDR3 comprises 13 residues. Germline V CDR1 and CDR2: MNHEY, SVGAGI. Here the CDR3 reads CASKASVYNEQFF. CDR3 DNA: TGTGCCAGCAAGGCTAGCGTATACAATGAGCAGTTCTTC.

The chain couples TRBV7-9 to TRBJ1-4, with TRBD1 matching 11 bases. The CDR3 is 17 amino acids. The germline V gene has CDR1 SEHNR and CDR2 FQNEAQ (reference sequence). Losses at the gene ends were 0 bases for V and 8 bases for J; bases not matched to a gene: 8. CDR3 DNA sequence: TGTGCCAGCAGCTTAGCGCTGGGGGACAGGGGGAACGAAAAACTGTTTTTT. Its protein product is CASSLALGDRGNEKLFF.

This sequence joins TRBV9 and TRBJ2-7; D is perhaps TRBD2 (5 bases). The CDR3 covers 14 residues. CDR1 is SGDLS and CDR2 is YYNGEE in the germline V gene. V lost 5 bases, J lost 7 bases, and 19 bases lay in between. The CDR3 reads CASREDSFPGEQYF. CDR3 coding DNA: TGTGCCAGCAGAGAGGACTCTTTTCCCGGGGAGCAGTACTTC. The complete variable domain, with remaining parts taken from reference TRBV9 and TRBJ2-7, reads DSGVTQTPKHLITATGQRVTLRCSPRSGDLSVYWYQQSLDQGLQFLIQYYNGEERAKGNILERFSAQQFPDLHSELNLSSLELGDSALYFCASREDSFPGEQYFGPGTRLTVT.

Here the CDR3 reads CASREMGGVDTEAFF. CDR3 DNA: TGTGCCAGCAGAGAGATGGGGGGGGTAGACACTGAAGCTTTCTTT. V and J are TRBV2 and TRBJ1-1; possibly TRBD1 for D (5 bases). Germline V gene data show CDR1 as SNHLY and CDR2 as FYNNEI. The V and J ends lost 6 bases and 3 bases respectively, with 17 bases between them. The CDR3 loop spans 15 amino acids.

This chain joins TRBV10-3 and TRBJ1-6; 7 bases line up with TRBD1. CDR3 length: 15 residues. In germline, CDR1 is ENHRY, CDR2 SYGVKD. J was trimmed by 4 bases and V by 6 bases; bases with no gene match: 6. This CDR3 is CAIRAGTAYNSPLHF. The CDR3, as DNA: TGTGCCATCAGGGCCGGGACAGCATATAATTCACCCCTCCACTTT.

CDR3 loop: CASSQAGQGQETQYF. Here the CDR3 DNA reads TGCGCCAGCAGCCAAGCCGGACAGGGCCAAGAGACCCAGTACTTC. J is TRBJ2-5 and V is TRBV5-1; 8 bases are shared with TRBD1. Germline V lookup: CDR1 SGHRS, CDR2 YFSETQ. V was clipped by 4 bases and J by 1 base; unmatched bases: 6. This CDR3 comprises 15 residues.

This rearrangement joins TRBV5-4 to TRBJ2-1, with 13 positions matching TRBD2. This CDR3 spans 16 amino acids. With 5 bases clipped from V and 8 bases from J, the junction kept 10 bases outside the gene matches. Germline V gene sequence: CDR1 SGHNT, CDR2 YYREEE (reference sequence). The CDR3 is CASSGLAGEGEDEQFF. The CDR3 nucleotides read TGTGCCAGCAGTGGACTAGCGGGAGAGGGGGAGGATGAGCAGTTCTTC.

V and J are TRBV4-1 and TRBJ1-1; TRBD1 matches at 7 bases. V lost 1 base to trimming and J lost 7 bases; unmatched junction nucleotides: 3. Germline CDR1 MGHRA, CDR2 YSYEKL. There are 13 residues in the CDR3. The CDR3 DNA reads TGCGCCAGCAGCCAAGTTACAGGGGTTGAAGCTTTCTTT. Its protein product is CASSQVTGVEAFF.

This clone was recorded only once. The chain uses TRBV3-1 (or the pseudogene TRBV3-2) and TRBJ1-6; the D is unclear. The CDR3 contains 18 residues. Per germline, CDR1 LGHDT and CDR2 YNNKEL (reference sequence). Trimming stripped 4 bases from V and 0 bases from J, with 16 bases between. The CDR3 protein is CASSRRGGLSSYNSPLHF. The CDR3 DNA is TGTGCCAGCAGCCGGCGAGGCGGCCTGAGCTCCTATAATTCACCCCTCCACTTT.

This clone appeared a few times. The rearrangement uses TRBV5-1 and TRBJ2-7; no clear D. This CDR3 spans 12 amino acids. The V end lost 4 bases, the J end lost 0 bases, and 5 bases lay between the germline ends. Germline V gives CDR1 SGHRS, CDR2 YFSETQ. The CDR3: CASSESSYEQYF. For the CDR3, the DNA is TGCGCCAGCAGCGAGAGCTCCTACGAGCAGTACTTC.